Listed below are T cell receptor beta chains from one sample, sequenced in a study of blood T cell repertoires in COVID-19. This table comes from immunoSEQ multiplex PCR, and its TCRdb copy is limited to in-frame clones, with some not included. The sample lists nearly 95,000 clones, 80% to 90% occurring once. Sequencing used peripheral blood. These receptors all stem from a human donor with acute or convalescent COVID-19. The donor label of this sample is uncertain. The CDR3 runs from the conserved cysteine through the conserved F or W. A D gene is named only where the DNA matches it firmly. For some rows the clone size is stated as once, few or many, or as a class when expanded; others skip it.

v_call	j_call	cdr3_length	clone_size	d_call	cdr3_nt	cdr3_aa
TRBV5-1	TRBJ1-5	14	NA	NA	TGCGCCAGCAGCTCACAGGGCGGCAATCAGCCCCAGCATTTT	CASSSQGGNQPQHF
TRBV3-1/TRBV3-2	TRBJ1-2	16	NA	TRBD1	TGTGCCAGCAGCCTATCGGACAGGGGGCTTAACTATGGCTACACCTTC	CASSLSDRGLNYGYTF
TRBV5-1	TRBJ1-1	16	NA	TRBD1	TGCGCCAGCAGCTTGGCCCCGAGGACAGGGATCACTGAAGCTTTCTTT	CASSLAPRTGITEAFF
TRBV5-1	TRBJ2-3	16	NA	TRBD2	TGCGCCAGCAGCTTGGAGGAGCGGGGGCCCACAGATACGCAGTATTTT	CASSLEERGPTDTQYF
TRBV5-6	TRBJ2-7	16	NA	TRBD2	TGTGCCAGCAGCTTCCGTAAACTAGCGGGGGCCTACGAGCAGTACTTC	CASSFRKLAGAYEQYF
TRBV12-2	TRBJ1-2	15	many	NA	TGTGCAAGTCGCTTGGCGGGACAGGGGGCTCAAGGCTACACCTTC	CASRLAGQGAQGYTF
TRBV10-3	TRBJ1-4	13	NA	NA	TGTGCCATCACCGGGGGGGGCGGGGAAAAACTGTTTTTT	CAITGGGGEKLFF
TRBV19	TRBJ1-3	14	NA	TRBD1	TGTGCCAGTAGTACTCCGGGACAGGGCTACACCATATATTTT	CASSTPGQGYTIYF
TRBV9	TRBJ2-3	17	once	TRBD1	TGTGCCAGCAGCCACTCAAACCAGACAGGGGGCACAGATACGCAGTATTTT	CASSHSNQTGGTDTQYF
TRBV29-1	TRBJ1-3	13	NA	NA	TGCAGCGTTGCCACCGGGGGTGGAAACACCATATATTTT	CSVATGGGNTIYF
TRBV28	TRBJ1-2	14	NA	TRBD1	TGTGCCAGCAGGCAGACAGGGGGAGACTATGGCTACACCTTC	CASRQTGGDYGYTF
TRBV6-6	TRBJ1-1	13	NA	TRBD1	TGTGCCAGCAGCCTGACAGGGGACACTGAAGCTTTCTTT	CASSLTGDTEAFF
TRBV18	TRBJ2-3	16	NA	TRBD1	TGTGCCAGCTCACCGAGCAGACAGGGGGCGGCAGATACGCAGTATTTT	CASSPSRQGAADTQYF
TRBV19	TRBJ2-3	16	NA	TRBD1	TGTGCCAGTAGTATTGAGGGGGCGCATCACACAGATACGCAGTATTTT	CASSIEGAHHTDTQYF
TRBV28	TRBJ1-2	15	NA	TRBD1	TGTGCCAGCGGGGGGTTGGTAGGGGGCCACTATGGCTACACCTTC	CASGGLVGGHYGYTF
TRBV5-1	TRBJ2-2	16	NA	NA	TGCGCCAGCACCAAAGTTTTGGACACAAACACCGGGGAGCTGTTTTTT	CASTKVLDTNTGELFF
TRBV6-5	TRBJ1-2	12	NA	NA	TGTGCCGTTCTGGAACAGAGCTATGGCTACACCTTC	CAVLEQSYGYTF
TRBV6-5	TRBJ1-1	15	NA	NA	TGTGCCAGCAGTTACTGGGTCAGTCCTAGTACTGAAGCTTTCTTT	CASSYWVSPSTEAFF
TRBV7-9	TRBJ2-5	16	once	TRBD2	TGTGCCAGCAGCCCTCTAGGGGCGGGGGGTTTGGAGACCCAGTACTTC	CASSPLGAGGLETQYF
TRBV5-8	TRBJ2-5	16	NA	TRBD2	TGTGCCAGCAGCTTGTACGGCGGGGGGGCTGGAGAGACCCAGTACTTC	CASSLYGGGAGETQYF
TRBV6-5	TRBJ2-4	13	NA	NA	TGTGCCAGCAGCAGCGGAGCCAAAAACATTCAGTACTTC	CASSSGAKNIQYF
TRBV28	TRBJ2-2	16	NA	NA	TGTGCCAGCAGCCTCTTTTCCGCGACAAATCCCGGGGAGCTGTTTTTT	CASSLFSATNPGELFF
TRBV3-1/TRBV3-2	TRBJ1-2	15	NA	TRBD1	TGTGCCAGCAGCCTTCCGGGACAGAATAACTATGGCTACACCTTC	CASSLPGQNNYGYTF
TRBV9	TRBJ2-3	17	NA	TRBD2	TGTGCCAGCAGCGTAGGAAGACTAGCGGGGTTCACAGATACGCAGTATTTT	CASSVGRLAGFTDTQYF
TRBV6-5	TRBJ2-5	14	once	TRBD1	TGTGCCAGCAGTCACGGGACAGGGTATAAGACCCAGTACTTC	CASSHGTGYKTQYF
TRBV6-9	TRBJ1-5	14	NA	NA	TGTGCCAGCAGCGTACTAAATAGCAATCAGCCCCAGCATTTT	CASSVLNSNQPQHF
TRBV28	TRBJ1-2	14	NA	TRBD1	TGTGCCAGCAGTTTAGGACAGGGGGCCTTAGGCTACACCTTC	CASSLGQGALGYTF
TRBV4-1	TRBJ2-5	14	NA	TRBD2	TGCGCCAGCAGCCAAATGACTAGCGGGGGGGCCCAGTACTTC	CASSQMTSGGAQYF
TRBV24-1	TRBJ2-3	15	NA	NA	TGTGCCACCAGTGACCCGGGACAAAGCACAGATACGCAGTATTTT	CATSDPGQSTDTQYF
TRBV5-1	TRBJ1-5	15	NA	TRBD1	TGCGCCAGCAGCTTGGATAGGGGGCCAAATCAGCCCCAGCATTTT	CASSLDRGPNQPQHF
TRBV19	TRBJ1-5	14	NA	NA	TGTGCCAGTGGAGCCCGGAGGTGGGATCAGCCCCAGCATTTT	CASGARRWDQPQHF
TRBV3-1/TRBV3-2	TRBJ2-7	16	NA	NA	TGTGCCAGCAGTCCCTCTAGAGGGCAGGGGATCTACGAGCAGTACTTC	CASSPSRGQGIYEQYF
TRBV27	TRBJ1-6	16	NA	TRBD1	TGTGCCAGCAGTTTATCGGGGGGACAGGCCAATTCACCCCTCCACTTT	CASSLSGGQANSPLHF
TRBV18	TRBJ2-3	17	NA	TRBD2	TGTGCCAGCTCACCACGTCAGCGGGGGGGGGAGACAGATACGCAGTATTTT	CASSPRQRGGETDTQYF
TRBV6-5	TRBJ1-4	12	NA	TRBD1	TGTGCCAGCAGTCGGACAGGGGAAAAACTGTTTTTT	CASSRTGEKLFF
TRBV5-1	TRBJ2-2	16	NA	TRBD2	TGCGCCAGCAGCTTTAGCGGGGGGATGAACACCGGGGAGCTGTTTTTT	CASSFSGGMNTGELFF
TRBV6-2/TRBV6-3	TRBJ2-5	15	NA	TRBD2	TGTGCCAGCAGTTCCGGGACTAGCGGGGTGGAGACCCAGTACTTC	CASSSGTSGVETQYF
TRBV4-1	TRBJ2-5	16	NA	NA	TGCGCCAGCAGCCAAGGCCCAGGGACACTCCAAGAGACCCAGTACTTC	CASSQGPGTLQETQYF
TRBV7-9	TRBJ2-2	15	NA	NA	TGTGCCAGCAGCTTAGGTCAGGGGAACACCGGGGAGCTGTTTTTT	CASSLGQGNTGELFF
TRBV30	TRBJ2-3	15	NA	NA	TGTGCCTGGAACTCAGAGGGCAGCGGCACAGATACGCAGTATTTT	CAWNSEGSGTDTQYF
TRBV5-4	TRBJ1-3	13	few	NA	TGTGCCAGCTCGGGGAGTTCTGGAAACACCATATATTTT	CASSGSSGNTIYF
TRBV5-1	TRBJ1-3	15	NA	NA	TGCGCCAGCAGCTTGGGGGACTTCTCTGGAAACACCATATATTTT	CASSLGDFSGNTIYF
TRBV5-1	TRBJ1-5	16	once	NA	TGCGCCAGCAGAGGGCCAAACGCGGGGTCGGATCAGCCCCAGCATTTT	CASRGPNAGSDQPQHF
TRBV9	TRBJ2-1	16	NA	TRBD2	TGTGCCAGCAGCGCCCTCTCTAGCGGGGGGGCCTCTGAGCAGTTCTTC	CASSALSSGGASEQFF
TRBV20-1	TRBJ1-2	11	NA	NA	TGCAGTGCTAGAGGCGCTCCCGGCTACACCTTC	CSARGAPGYTF
TRBV4-1	TRBJ1-4	16	NA	TRBD1	TGCGCCAGCAGCCAGGGGACAGGGGCAACTAATGAAAAACTGTTTTTT	CASSQGTGATNEKLFF
TRBV2	TRBJ1-1	13	once	NA	TGTGCCAGCAGTGAGAGACAGAACACTGAAGCTTTCTTT	CASSERQNTEAFF
TRBV4-3	TRBJ1-6	15	once	TRBD1	TGCGCCAGCAGCCAAGTTGCAGGGGGGAATTCACCCCTCCACTTT	CASSQVAGGNSPLHF
TRBV11-2	TRBJ1-5	15	NA	NA	TGTGCCAGTCGTGCCGGCGGCGTTAGCAATCAGCCCCAGCATTTT	CASRAGGVSNQPQHF
TRBV28	TRBJ1-4	17	NA	TRBD1	TGTGCCAGCAGTTTAGTAATTTTGGGACAGGGGATTGAAAAACTGTTTTTT	CASSLVILGQGIEKLFF
TRBV5-1	TRBJ1-6	15	NA	NA	TGCGCCAGCAGCTCGACAGGATCACGTGGATCACCCCTCCACTTT	CASSSTGSRGSPLHF